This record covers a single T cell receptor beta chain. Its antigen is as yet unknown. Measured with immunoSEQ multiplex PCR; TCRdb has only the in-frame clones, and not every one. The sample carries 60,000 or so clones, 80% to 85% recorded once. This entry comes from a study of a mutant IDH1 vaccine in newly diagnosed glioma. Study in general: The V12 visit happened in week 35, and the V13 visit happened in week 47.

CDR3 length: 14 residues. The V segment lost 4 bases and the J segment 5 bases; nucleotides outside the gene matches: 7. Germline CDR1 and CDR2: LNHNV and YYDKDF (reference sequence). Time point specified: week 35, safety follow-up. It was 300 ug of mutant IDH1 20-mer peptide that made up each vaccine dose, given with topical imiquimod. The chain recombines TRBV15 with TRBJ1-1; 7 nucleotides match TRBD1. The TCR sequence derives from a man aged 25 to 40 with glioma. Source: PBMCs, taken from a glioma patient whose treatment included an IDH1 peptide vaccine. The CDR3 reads CATSTRTGQTEAFF. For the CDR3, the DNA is TGTGCCACCAGCACCCGGACAGGTCAGACTGAAGCTTTCTTT.